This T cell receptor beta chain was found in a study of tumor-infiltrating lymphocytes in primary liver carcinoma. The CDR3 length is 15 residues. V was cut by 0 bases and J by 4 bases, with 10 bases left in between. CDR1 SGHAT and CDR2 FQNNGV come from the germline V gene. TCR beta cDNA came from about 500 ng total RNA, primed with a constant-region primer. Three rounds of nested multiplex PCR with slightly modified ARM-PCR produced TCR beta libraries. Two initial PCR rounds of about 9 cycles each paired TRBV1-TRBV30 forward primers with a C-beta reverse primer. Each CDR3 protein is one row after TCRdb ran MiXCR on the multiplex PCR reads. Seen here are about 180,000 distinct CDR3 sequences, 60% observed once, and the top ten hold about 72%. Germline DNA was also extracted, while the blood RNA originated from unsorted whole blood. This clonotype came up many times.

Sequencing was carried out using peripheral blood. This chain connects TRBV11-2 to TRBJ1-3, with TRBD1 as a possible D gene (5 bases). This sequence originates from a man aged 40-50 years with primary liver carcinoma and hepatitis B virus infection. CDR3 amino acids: CASSLDPGTGNTIYF. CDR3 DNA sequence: TGTGCCAGCAGCTTAGATCCAGGGACGGGAAACACCATATATTTT. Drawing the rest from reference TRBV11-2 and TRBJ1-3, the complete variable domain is EAGVAQSPRYKIIEKRQSVAFWCNPISGHATLYWYQQILGQGPKLLIQFQNNGVVDDSQLPKDRFSAERLKGVDSTLKIQPAKLEDSAVYLCASSLDPGTGNTIYFGEGSWLTVV.